This entry concerns a single TCR beta chain. Its target is unknown. This CDR3 is also generated by other DNA sequences in the sample. Investigators divided CD4+ cells into CD45RA+ naive and CD45RA-negative memory subsets. The sample originates from a study of shared clonotypes between healthy human individuals. Overall study: A couple of female and a few male donors aged 18 to 49 were enrolled.

Profiled with immunoSEQ multiplex PCR; TCRdb holds only in-frame clones, not every one. The profile shows around 550,000 clones, around 96% of them singletons. Germline-derived CDR1 and CDR2 are KGHSH and LQKENI. The CDR3 is made up of 15 amino acids. V trimming: 3 bases; J trimming: 0 bases; junction bases outside the gene matches: 5. Study-level results: Sharing across several donors was seen in 4% to 6.5% of naive CD4 clonotypes.

The TCR originated in a woman aged 25 to 39 in good health. The genes are TRBV18 and TRBJ2-7; 7 bases are shared with TRBD1. Sequencing was carried out using naive CD4+ T cells sorted from blood. Subset meaning: CD45RA+ positively selected. CDR3 DNA sequence: TGTGCCAGCTCACCCAAGACAGGGTTCTCCTACGAGCAGTACTTC. Its translation is CASSPKTGFSYEQYF.